One sample yielded the 22 T cell receptor beta chains listed below, sequenced in a study of blood T cell repertoires in COVID-19. TCRdb keeps only in-frame clones here, not all; method: immunoSEQ multiplex PCR. The repertoire holds tens of thousands of clones, with roughly 85% as singletons. The specimen was peripheral blood. These receptors came from a human donor in a cohort sampled during active COVID-19.

J is TRBJ2-7 and V is TRBV3-1 (or the pseudogene TRBV3-2); TRBD1 matches at 8 bases. CDR3 length: 16 residues. Germline V gives CDR1 LGHDT, CDR2 YNNKEL (reference sequence). J gave up 6 bases and V 4 bases, and 14 bases lay outside the gene matches. CDR3 in amino acids: CASSPIAAGGPSEQYF. CDR3 nucleotides: TGTGCCAGCAGCCCAATCGCGGCAGGGGGCCCGAGCGAGCAGTACTTC.

DNA for the CDR3: TGTGCCAGCAGCTTACGGCGGGCTGGGGAGACCCAGTACTTC. Translated: CASSLRRAGETQYF. V gene TRBV7-2 combines with J gene TRBJ2-5, with a tentative D call TRBD2 (5 bases). CDR3 length equals 14 residues. V was clipped by 2 bases and J by 5 bases, with 12 bases between them. Germline CDR1 reads SGHTA; CDR2 reads FQGNSA.

The chain combines TRBV2 with TRBJ1-5; D uncertain. The CDR3 has 14 residues. V was trimmed by 1 base and J by 0 bases, leaving 4 bases between them. Looked up from germline, CDR1 is SNHLY and CDR2 is FYNNEI. CDR3 amino acids: CASSEDYSNQPQHF. Here the CDR3 DNA reads TGTGCCAGCAGTGAAGACTATAGCAATCAGCCCCAGCATTTT.

The chain carries TRBV4-3 and TRBJ1-5; tentatively, D is TRBD1 (5 bases). Germline CDR1 reads LGHNA; CDR2 reads YSLEER. The V end was cut by 0 bases, the J end by 3 bases, with 12 bases between. The CDR3 contains 16 residues. DNA of the CDR3: TGCGCCAGCAGCCAAGATGTTCAGGGATTCAATCAGCCCCAGCATTTT. Translating it yields CASSQDVQGFNQPQHF.

The chain joins TRBV5-1 to TRBJ2-3; 9 nucleotides match TRBD2. This CDR3 region has 17 residues. The germline CDR1 and CDR2 sequences are SGHRS and YFSETQ. Losses at the gene ends were 0 bases for V and 6 bases for J; bases not matched to a gene: 11. The CDR3 protein is CASSLEGSGGLTDTQYF. CDR3 coding DNA: TGCGCCAGCAGCTTGGAAGGTAGCGGGGGACTCACGGATACGCAGTATTTT.

This clone appeared once. For the CDR3, the DNA is TGCGCCAGCAGCCCCGGTCCTTACAATGAGCAGTTCTTC. Translated, it gives CASSPGPYNEQFF. The chain has TRBV5-1 and TRBJ2-1; D not resolved. With 4 bases removed from V and 4 bases from J, the gap between germline ends came to 9 bases. The CDR3 loop spans 13 amino acids. From germline, CDR1 is SGHRS and CDR2 YFSETQ.

This clone was seen a single time. V gene TRBV18 combines with J gene TRBJ1-5; TRBD1 aligns across 8 bases. The CDR3 is made up of 16 amino acids. V gave up 2 bases and J gave up 3 bases; unmatched junction bases: 6. CDR1 is KGHSH, CDR2 LQKENI, per germline. The CDR3, as DNA: TGTGCCAGCTCACCAGGACAGGGAGGAGCCAATCAGCCCCAGCATTTT. It specifies CASSPGQGGANQPQHF.

J is TRBJ2-1 and V is TRBV6-1; TRBD2 might be the D (5 bases). The CDR3 extends over 15 amino acids. Per germline, CDR1 MNHNS and CDR2 SASEGT. The V gene lost 2 bases and the J gene lost 2 bases, with 10 bases spanning the gap. The CDR3 protein is CASSEPGSPYNEQFF. CDR3 in DNA: TGTGCCAGCAGTGAACCGGGAAGCCCCTACAATGAGCAGTTCTTC.

The V call is TRBV7-2, the J call TRBJ1-2; D is possibly TRBD1 (5 bases). The CDR3 covers 16 residues. V lost 0 bases and J 2 bases, leaving 13 bases between the germline ends. The germline gives CDR1 SGHTA, CDR2 FQGNSA. This CDR3 reads CASSLADTRRNYGYTF. CDR3 bases: TGTGCCAGCAGCTTAGCGGACACCCGGCGGAACTATGGCTACACCTTC.

The genes are TRBV19 and TRBJ2-2, with TRBD2 matching 14 bases. Per the germline V gene, CDR1 is LNHDA and CDR2 is SQIVND (reference sequence). V was pared by 6 bases and J by 6 bases, with 3 bases of the junction left unmatched. The CDR3 length is 15 residues. CDR3 nucleotide sequence: TGTGCCAGTAGCGGACTAGCGGGAGGTCCCGGGGAGCTGTTTTTT. It is translated as CASSGLAGGPGELFF.

V usage is TRBV15 and J usage is TRBJ2-1; maybe TRBD1 (6 bases). Trimming removed 5 bases at V and 5 bases at J, with 13 bases between. The germline V gene encodes CDR1 LNHNV and CDR2 YYDKDF (reference sequence). The CDR3 sequence is 14 residues long. CDR3 coding DNA: TGTGCCACCAGCCCCCGGGACATACACAATGAGCAGTTCTTC. Protein: CATSPRDIHNEQFF.

This chain links TRBV4-2 with TRBJ1-2; D unclear. CDR1 is LGHNA and CDR2 is YNFKEQ in the germline V gene. The CDR3 totals 15 residues. V was shortened by 0 bases and J by 1 base, with 9 bases between the two germline ends. This CDR3 reads CASSQDLRLNYGYTF. The DNA of the CDR3 is TGTGCCAGCAGCCAAGATCTCAGGCTTAACTATGGCTACACCTTC.

The CDR3 DNA sequence: TGTGCCAGCAGCGTAGGAGGTTCGTGGGTACGGGGCACAGATACGCAGTATTTT. Protein sequence: CASSVGGSWVRGTDTQYF. The chain links TRBV9 to TRBJ2-3; D gene unclear. The CDR3 contains 18 residues. Germline CDR1 and CDR2: SGDLS and YYNGEE. Trimming removed 0 bases from V and 1 base from J, with 18 bases in between. The full variable domain, completed using reference TRBV9 and TRBJ2-3, is DSGVTQTPKHLITATGQRVTLRCSPRSGDLSVYWYQQSLDQGLQFLIQYYNGEERAKGNILERFSAQQFPDLHSELNLSSLELGDSALYFCASSVGGSWVRGTDTQYFGPGTRLTVL.

V is TRBV25-1 and J is TRBJ2-3; 12 bases align to TRBD2. The V segment lost 5 bases and the J segment 0 bases; nucleotides outside the gene matches: 6. CDR3 length: 17 residues. Germline-derived CDR1 and CDR2 are MGHDK and SYGVNS. CDR3 DNA: TGTGCCAGCAGTCTAGCGGGGGGGGCTGTTAGCACAGATACGCAGTATTTT. Translation gives CASSLAGGAVSTDTQYF. Looking up the rest from reference TRBV25-1 and TRBJ2-3 gives the full variable domain: EADIYQTPRYLVIGTGKKITLECSQTMGHDKMYWYQQDPGMELHLIHYSYGVNSTEKGDLSSESTVSRIRTEHFPLTLESARPSHTSQYLCASSLAGGAVSTDTQYFGPGTRLTVL.

This rearrangement joins TRBV29-1 to TRBJ2-5, with 9 bases fitting TRBD2. The CDR3 covers 12 residues. V shed 7 bases and J 4 bases; nucleotides not matched to a gene: 4. Germline CDR1 reads SQVTM; CDR2 reads ANQGSEA. The CDR3 spells CSGGGGGETQYF. DNA of the CDR3: TGCAGCGGCGGGGGGGGTGGAGAGACCCAGTACTTC.

J is TRBJ1-6 and V is TRBV19, with D unclear. V was cut by 6 bases and J by 7 bases, with 7 bases left in between. This CDR3 contains 12 residues. Germline assignment: CDR1 LNHDA and CDR2 SQIVND (reference sequence). CDR3 amino acids: CASSTVNSPLHF. As DNA, the CDR3 is TGTGCCAGTAGCACGGTAAATTCACCCCTCCACTTT.

A single count supports this clone. The V and J genes are TRBV7-9 and TRBJ2-7, with a possible D match to TRBD2 (5 bases). This CDR3 comprises 12 residues. The germline V and J ends were trimmed by 8 bases and 1 base, with 9 bases remaining between them. Germline CDR1 SEHNR, CDR2 FQNEAQ (reference sequence). The chain's CDR3 is CASWPGSYEQYF. CDR3 in DNA: TGTGCCAGCTGGCCGGGGTCCTACGAGCAGTACTTC. The full variable domain, rest sourced from reference TRBV7-9 and TRBJ2-7, is DTGVSQNPRHKITKRGQNVTFRCDPISEHNRLYWYRQTLGQGPEFLTYFQNEAQLEKSRLLSDRFSAERPKGSFSTLEIQRTEQGDSAMYLCASWPGSYEQYFGPGTRLTVT.

V and J are TRBV27 and TRBJ2-1; weak D call: TRBD2 (5 bases). Trimming took 6 bases from V and 0 from J, leaving 12 bases between them. This CDR3 is 15 amino acids long. The germline CDR1 and CDR2 sequences are MNHEY and SMNVEV (reference sequence). CDR3 in amino acids: CASRRTRDSYNEQFF. The CDR3 DNA sequence: TGTGCCAGCAGGCGCACTAGGGACTCCTACAATGAGCAGTTCTTC.

The V call is TRBV7-2, the J call TRBJ2-5, with no clear D. Trimming removed 3 bases at V and 5 bases at J, with 10 bases between. The V gene's germline CDR1 is SGHTA and CDR2 FQGNSA. This CDR3 spans 13 amino acids. CDR3 DNA sequence: TGTGCCAGCAGCTTCCTCCCCAGGGAGACCCAGTACTTC. Translation gives CASSFLPRETQYF.

Only a few counts were recorded for this clone. The V and J genes are TRBV27 and TRBJ1-6; 8 nucleotides line up with TRBD1. The length of the CDR3 is 15 residues. Trimming at V came to 7 bases and at J to 7 bases, leaving 9 bases not matched to a gene. The V gene's germline CDR1 is MNHEY and CDR2 SMNVEV (reference sequence). The CDR3 here is CASTPDRGRNSPLHF. In nucleotides, the CDR3 is TGTGCCAGCACTCCAGACAGGGGAAGGAATTCACCCCTCCACTTT.

The chain couples TRBV14 to TRBJ1-1, with D possibly TRBD1 on 5 matching bases. This CDR3 is built from 14 residues. Germline assignment: CDR1 SGHDN and CDR2 FVKESK. V lost 8 bases to trimming and J lost 5 bases, with 18 bases between them. The chain's CDR3 is CASSYLRGITEAFF. As DNA, the CDR3 is TGTGCCAGCTCGTATCTTAGGGGAATAACTGAAGCTTTCTTT.

The chain employs TRBV30 and TRBJ1-1; no firm D call. CDR3 length: 15 amino acids. Germline values: CDR1 GTSNPN, CDR2 SVGIG (reference sequence). Between the trimmed V and J ends, which lost 5 bases and 1 base, there was a span of 17 bases. The DNA of the CDR3 is TGTGCCTGGGCTACTCCCCGGGTCAGGAACACTGAAGCTTTCTTT. Its protein product is CAWATPRVRNTEAFF. Full variable domain (outside the CDR3, taken from reference TRBV30 and TRBJ1-1): SQTIHQWPATLVQPVGSPLSLECTVEGTSNPNLYWYRQAAGRGLQLLFYSVGIGQISSEVPQNLSASRPQDRQFILSSKKLLLSDSGFYLCAWATPRVRNTEAFFGQGTRLTVV.